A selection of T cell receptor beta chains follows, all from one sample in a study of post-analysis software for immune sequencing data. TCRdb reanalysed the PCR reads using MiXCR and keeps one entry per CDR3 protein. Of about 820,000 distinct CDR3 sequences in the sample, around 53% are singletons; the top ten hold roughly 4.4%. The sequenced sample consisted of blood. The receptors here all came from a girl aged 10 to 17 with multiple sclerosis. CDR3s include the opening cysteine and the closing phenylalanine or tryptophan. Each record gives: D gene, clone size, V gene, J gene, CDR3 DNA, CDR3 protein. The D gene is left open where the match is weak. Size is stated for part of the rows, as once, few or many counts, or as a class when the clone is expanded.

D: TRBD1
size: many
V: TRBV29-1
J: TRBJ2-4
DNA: TGCAGCGTCTTTCTTCAGGGGGCTGCCAAAAACATTCAGTACTTC
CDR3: CSVFLQGAAKNIQYF

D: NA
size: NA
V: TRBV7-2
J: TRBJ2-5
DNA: TGTGCCAGCAGCCCAAGGGGCAGGGATTGGGAGACCCAGTACTTC
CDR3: CASSPRGRDWETQYF

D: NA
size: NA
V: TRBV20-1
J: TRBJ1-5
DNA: TGCAGTGCTAGTGTCGGAGCGGATCTCTCTAGCAATCAGCCCCAGCATTTT
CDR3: CSASVGADLSSNQPQHF

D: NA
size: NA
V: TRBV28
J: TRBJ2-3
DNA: TGTGCCAGCAGTTCACCCCGGGACCACCTTAGCACAGATACGCAGTATTTT
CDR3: CASSSPRDHLSTDTQYF

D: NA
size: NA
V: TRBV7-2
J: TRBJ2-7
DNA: TGTGCCAGCAGCTTCCTGCCCAAAACCTACGAGCGGTACTTC
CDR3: CASSFLPKTYERYF

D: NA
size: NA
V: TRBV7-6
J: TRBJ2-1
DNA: TGTGCCAGCAGCTTAGCGGGGATGGGTCGGAAGAGGGCTTACAATGAGCAGTTCTTC
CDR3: CASSLAGMGRKRAYNEQFF

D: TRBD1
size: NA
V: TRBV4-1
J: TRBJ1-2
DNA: TGCGCCAGCAGCCCAGACGGACAGGGAGACTATGGCTACACCTTC
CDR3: CASSPDGQGDYGYTF

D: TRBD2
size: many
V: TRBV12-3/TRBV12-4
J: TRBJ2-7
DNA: TGTGCCAGCAGTTTAGGAAGCGGGATGTACGAGCAGTACTTC
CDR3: CASSLGSGMYEQYF

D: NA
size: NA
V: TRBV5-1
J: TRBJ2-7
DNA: TGCGCCAGCAGCTTCCCTAGGGATTCGAGCTCCTACGAGCAGTACTTC
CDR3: CASSFPRDSSSYEQYF

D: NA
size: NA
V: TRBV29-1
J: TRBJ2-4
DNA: TGCAGCGTTGCGGTGCTAGCCAAAAACATTCAGTACTTC
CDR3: CSVAVLAKNIQYF

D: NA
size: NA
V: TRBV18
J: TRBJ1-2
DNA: TGTGCCAGCTCCCCCACGGGATCCCTCAATGACTACACCTTC
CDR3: CASSPTGSLNDYTF

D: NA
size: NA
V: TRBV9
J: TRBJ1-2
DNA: TGTGCCAGCAGCGGGAGCCCCTCTCTTGGGGGGGCTGCAGGTGGCTACACCTTC
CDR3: CASSGSPSLGGAAGGYTF

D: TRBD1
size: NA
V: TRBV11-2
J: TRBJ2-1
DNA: TGTGCCAGCAGTTCAAGCCAAGGGACAGGGGAGCAGTTCTTC
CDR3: CASSSSQGTGEQFF

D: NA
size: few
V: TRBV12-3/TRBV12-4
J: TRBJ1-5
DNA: TGTGCCAGCGCTTCAGGGTGGGATAGCAATCAGCCCCAGCATTTT
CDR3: CASASGWDSNQPQHF

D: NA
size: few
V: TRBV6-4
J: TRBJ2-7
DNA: TGTGCCAGCAGTGTGGGCCCTACCTACGAGCAGTACTTC
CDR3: CASSVGPTYEQYF

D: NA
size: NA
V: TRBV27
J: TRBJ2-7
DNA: TGTGCCACCAGAAGGGCAAGCTCCTACGAGCAGTACTTC
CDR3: CATRRASSYEQYF

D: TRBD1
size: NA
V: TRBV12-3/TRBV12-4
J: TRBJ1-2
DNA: TGTGCCAGCACTTATACGGTGGGGACAGCCCGGTCAAGGGCCTATGGCTACACCTTC
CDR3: CASTYTVGTARSRAYGYTF

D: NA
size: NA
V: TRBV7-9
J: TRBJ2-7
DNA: TGTGCCAGCAGCCCCTCTAAGGGGCACATTAAGCAGTACTTC
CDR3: CASSPSKGHIKQYF

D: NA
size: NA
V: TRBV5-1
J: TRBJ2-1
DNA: TGCGCCAGCAGCTTGGCGAGAGGAAGGAGATGGTACAATGAGCAGTTCTTC
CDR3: CASSLARGRRWYNEQFF

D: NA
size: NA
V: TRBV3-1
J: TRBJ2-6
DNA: TGTGCCAGCAGCCAAGAGGGGGCCTCTGGGGCCAACGTCCTGACTTTC
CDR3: CASSQEGASGANVLTF

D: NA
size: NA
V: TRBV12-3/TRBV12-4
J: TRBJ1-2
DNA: TGTGCCAACAGCAGACAGCAAACTAACTATGGCTACACCTTC
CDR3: CANSRQQTNYGYTF

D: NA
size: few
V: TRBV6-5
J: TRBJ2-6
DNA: TGTGCCAGCAGTTACTCGGCAGGATTGAGCTCTGGGGCCAACGTCCTGACTTTC
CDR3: CASSYSAGLSSGANVLTF

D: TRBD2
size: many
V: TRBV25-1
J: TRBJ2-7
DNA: TGTGCCAGCACAGCGGGGTTCTACGAGCAGTACTTC
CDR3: CASTAGFYEQYF

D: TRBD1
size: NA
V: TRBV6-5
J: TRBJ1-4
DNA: TGTGCCAGCAGTTACTCGGGGACAGGGATCGCTAATGAAAAACTGTTTTTT
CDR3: CASSYSGTGIANEKLFF

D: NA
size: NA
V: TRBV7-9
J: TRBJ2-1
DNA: TGTGCCAGCAGCTTAAGAAGGGGAGAGTGGAGCTCCTACAATGAGCAGTTCTTC
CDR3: CASSLRRGEWSSYNEQFF

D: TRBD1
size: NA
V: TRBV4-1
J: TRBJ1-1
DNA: TGCGCCAGCAGCCCAAAATACAGGGGGCGGGTAGTCACTGAAGCTTTCTTT
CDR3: CASSPKYRGRVVTEAFF